Listed below are T cell receptor beta chains from one sample, sequenced in a study of blood T cell repertoires in COVID-19. Assay: immunoSEQ multiplex PCR; the TCRdb copy retains only in-frame clones and omits some. The table records about 240,000 clones, more than 85% of them present only once. Sequencing was done on a sample of PBMCs or T cells enriched from blood (not recorded which). All receptors come from a woman in her twenties or thirties who had recovered from COVID-19. Each CDR3 is given with its conserved first and last residue. A D gene is named only where the DNA matches it firmly. Not all rows give a size; the values are once, few, many and, for expanded clones, a class.

TRBV16	NA	TRBJ1-3	NA	TGTGCCAGCAGCCAACGTTCCGGCTCTGGAAACACCATATATTTT	CASSQRSGSGNTIYF
TRBV2	NA	TRBJ1-6	NA	TGTGCCAGCAGAGCGGGACGTATAGACTCACCCCTCCACTTT	CASRAGRIDSPLHF
TRBV18	NA	TRBJ2-7	NA	TGTGCCAGCTCACCCCTTACAGGGTTAACCTACGAGCAGTACTTC	CASSPLTGLTYEQYF
TRBV3-1/TRBV3-2	NA	TRBJ2-3	TRBD2	TGTGCCAGCAGCCAGGGGACTAGCGCCAGCACAGATACGCAGTATTTT	CASSQGTSASTDTQYF
TRBV19	NA	TRBJ2-1	TRBD2	TGTGCCAGTAGGAGGGCTAGCGGGAGAACCTACAATGAGCAGTTCTTC	CASRRASGRTYNEQFF
TRBV6-5	NA	TRBJ1-5	NA	TGTGCCAGCAAGCTCAGGGTCGTAAGCAATCAGCCCCAGCATTTT	CASKLRVVSNQPQHF
TRBV10-2	NA	TRBJ2-1	TRBD2	TGCGCCAGTCACCCCGCTTCGGGGGAGGGTGGCAATGAGCAGTTCTTC	CASHPASGEGGNEQFF
TRBV20-1	NA	TRBJ2-1	TRBD1	TGCAGTGCCTGGGACAGGGTGTTGCAGTTCTTC	CSAWDRVLQFF
TRBV28	NA	TRBJ1-2	NA	TGTGCCAGCAGTACAGGGTTTATCGGCTACACCTTC	CASSTGFIGYTF
TRBV19	few	TRBJ1-5	NA	TGTGCCAGTAGCGGCGCAGCCGGGGGCAATCAGCCCCAGCATTTT	CASSGAAGGNQPQHF
TRBV27	NA	TRBJ2-1	NA	TGTGCCAGCAGTTTGGCTTCAAGCTCCTACAATGAGCAGTTCTTC	CASSLASSSYNEQFF
TRBV18	NA	TRBJ2-7	NA	TGTGCCAGCTCACCCAACTACTACGAGCAGTACTTC	CASSPNYYEQYF
TRBV2	NA	TRBJ1-6	NA	TGTTCGTCTAGGGGGGGTCTCAGCTCCTATAATTCACCCCTCCACTTT	CSSRGGLSSYNSPLHF